This T cell receptor beta chain was sequenced in a study of blood T cell repertoires in COVID-19. For the study at large: Samples taken during acute and convalescent COVID-19 were collected in the United States, Italy and Spain. PBMCs, B-cell-depleted T cells, or T cells provided the cDNA or gDNA that made up the material.

CDR1 and CDR2 from the germline V gene are LGHDT and YNNKEL (reference sequence). V dropped 4 bases and J dropped 3; count of bases not matched to a gene: 19. The CDR3 contains 19 residues. This clone has more than one count but fewer than ten. Original analysis: Quantification of nucleated cells was approximated via reference gene primer amplification. Clones were sequenced by immunoSEQ multiplex PCR, and TCRdb holds only the in-frame ones, with some missing. That table is the source of V, J and clone size, and D and trimming were worked out from the DNA. The table has approximately 84,000 clones, roughly 83% seen once.

This sequence was found in a human donor in a cohort sampled during active COVID-19. Sequencing was performed on peripheral blood. V gene TRBV3-1 (or the pseudogene TRBV3-2) combines with J gene TRBJ2-3; 7 nucleotides agree with TRBD2. Here the CDR3 reads CASSPTTHFVGGGTDTQYF. DNA for the CDR3: TGTGCCAGCAGCCCTACTACTCACTTCGTGGGGGGGGGAACAGATACGCAGTATTTT.